These T cell receptor beta chains were read from a single sample in a study of blood T cell repertoires in COVID-19. Assay used: immunoSEQ multiplex PCR; TCRdb lists only in-frame clones, some missing. This sample has 330,000 or so clones, with 88% found just once. The sample was PBMCs or T cells enriched from blood (not recorded which). Receptor source: a woman aged 25 to 45 who had been exposed to COVID-19. Each CDR3 is given with its conserved first and last residue. The order of the fields is D gene, clone size, J gene, CDR3 length, V gene, CDR3 protein, CDR3 DNA. The D gene is left open where the match is weak. A row's size may be missing; if present it is once, few, many or a size class.

- | - | TRBJ1-2 | 11 | TRBV6-5 | CASSSGDGYTF | TGTGCCAGCAGTTCAGGGGATGGCTACACCTTC
- | few | TRBJ1-5 | 13 | TRBV3-1/TRBV3-2 | CASAYAGNQPQHF | TGTGCCAGCGCCTACGCGGGGAATCAGCCCCAGCATTTT
TRBD1 | - | TRBJ1-6 | 16 | TRBV11-2 | CASSLDPGTGDPPLHF | TGTGCCAGCAGCTTAGATCCTGGGACAGGGGATCCACCCCTCCACTTT
- | - | TRBJ2-6 | 16 | TRBV6-4 | CASSDIGGPGANVLTF | TGTGCCAGCAGTGATATAGGAGGGCCCGGGGCCAACGTCCTGACTTTC
TRBD2 | - | TRBJ2-3 | 16 | TRBV7-3 | CASSSGLAGSVDTQYF | TGTGCCAGCAGCTCCGGACTAGCGGGATCGGTAGATACGCAGTATTTT
TRBD1 | - | TRBJ1-6 | 16 | TRBV11-3 | CASSLQGVLNNSPLHF | TGTGCCAGCAGCCTTCAGGGGGTACTTAATAATTCACCCCTCCACTTT
TRBD2 | - | TRBJ2-5 | 14 | TRBV5-1 | CASSFWQGGETQYF | TGCGCCAGCAGCTTCTGGCAGGGAGGGGAGACCCAGTACTTC
TRBD1 | - | TRBJ1-2 | 15 | TRBV7-9 | CASSTPGQTNYGYTF | TGTGCCAGCAGCACACCGGGACAGACGAACTATGGCTACACCTTC
TRBD2 | once | TRBJ2-7 | 17 | TRBV27 | CASSSPGTSGRAVEQYF | TGTGCCAGCAGTTCTCCCGGGACTAGCGGGAGGGCCGTCGAGCAGTACTTC
- | once | TRBJ1-4 | 17 | TRBV7-3 | CASSPGQIFSTNEKLFF | TGTGCCAGCAGCCCCGGACAAATTTTTTCAACTAATGAAAAACTGTTTTTT
- | - | TRBJ2-2 | 12 | TRBV23-1 | CASSTDTGELFF | TGCGCCAGCAGCACAGACACCGGGGAGCTGTTTTTT
TRBD1 | few | TRBJ1-2 | 14 | TRBV7-9 | CASSLEDRVYGYTF | TGTGCCAGCAGCTTAGAGGACAGGGTCTATGGCTACACCTTC
TRBD2 | once | TRBJ2-5 | 16 | TRBV25-1 | CASSGLAGGPGETQYF | TGTGCCAGCAGTGGCCTAGCGGGAGGGCCCGGAGAGACCCAGTACTTC
- | - | TRBJ1-2 | 14 | TRBV14 | CASSQESVLGSYTF | TGTGCCAGCAGCCAAGAGTCTGTTTTGGGCAGCTACACCTTC
TRBD2 | - | TRBJ2-1 | 15 | TRBV5-1 | CASSEREGGNDEQFF | TGCGCCAGCAGCGAACGGGAGGGTGGAAACGATGAGCAGTTCTTC
- | - | TRBJ2-2 | 13 | TRBV18 | CASSLAVAGELFF | TGTGCCAGCTCACTGGCTGTGGCCGGGGAGCTGTTTTTT
TRBD1 | once | TRBJ1-2 | 15 | TRBV13 | CASSFRDRPHYGYTF | TGTGCCAGCAGCTTCCGGGACAGGCCCCACTATGGCTACACCTTC
TRBD2 | - | TRBJ2-2 | 16 | TRBV5-1 | CASSLFSSGDTGELFF | TGCGCCAGCAGCTTGTTTTCTAGCGGAGACACCGGGGAGCTGTTTTTT
- | - | TRBJ1-4 | 15 | TRBV7-9 | CASSLGQGVDEKLFF | TGTGCCAGCAGCTTAGGGCAGGGCGTGGATGAAAAACTGTTTTTT
TRBD2 | - | TRBJ2-1 | 14 | TRBV7-6 | CASSFPAGADEQFF | TGTGCCAGCAGCTTCCCAGCGGGGGCGGATGAGCAGTTCTTC
TRBD1 | - | TRBJ1-2 | 13 | TRBV27 | CASSLRPGQGYTF | TGTGCCAGCAGTCTACGGCCGGGACAGGGCTACACCTTC
- | few | TRBJ2-4 | 12 | TRBV11-3 | CASSLVVDIQYF | TGTGCCAGCAGCTTGGTGGTAGACATTCAGTACTTC
TRBD2 | - | TRBJ2-3 | 15 | TRBV3-1/TRBV3-2 | CASSQGTTRLDTQYF | TGTGCCAGCAGCCAGGGGACTACCCGTCTGGATACGCAGTATTTT
- | - | TRBJ2-5 | 13 | TRBV30 | CAWNGQYQETQYF | TGTGCCTGGAACGGACAGTACCAAGAGACCCAGTACTTC
- | - | TRBJ1-3 | 13 | TRBV10-2 | CASSEALGNTIYF | TGCGCCAGCAGTGAGGCGTTGGGAAACACCATATATTTT
TRBD1 | - | TRBJ2-5 | 16 | TRBV3-1/TRBV3-2 | CASSQWTGYDQETQYF | TGTGCCAGCAGCCAGTGGACAGGGTACGACCAAGAGACCCAGTACTTC
TRBD2 | - | TRBJ2-1 | 18 | TRBV27 | CASSLGLAGGRRSNEQFF | TGTGCCAGCAGTTTGGGGCTAGCGGGAGGGCGGCGGAGCAATGAGCAGTTCTTC
TRBD1 | - | TRBJ1-5 | 15 | TRBV5-1 | CASSLGDRDNQPQHF | TGCGCCAGCAGCTTGGGGGACAGGGACAATCAGCCCCAGCATTTT
TRBD1 | few | TRBJ2-7 | 14 | TRBV25-1 | CASSGGTDLYEQYF | TGTGCCAGCAGTGGGGGGACAGACCTCTACGAGCAGTACTTC
TRBD2 | - | TRBJ2-3 | 13 | TRBV5-4 | CASKAGVEDTQYF | TGTGCCAGCAAGGCGGGAGTTGAAGATACGCAGTATTTT
TRBD2 | - | TRBJ2-7 | 15 | TRBV6-5 | CASSMPSGSPYEQYF | TGTGCCAGCAGTATGCCTAGCGGGAGTCCATACGAGCAGTACTTC
- | - | TRBJ1-1 | 13 | TRBV6-5 | CASHGGRNTEAFF | TGTGCCAGCCACGGCGGAAGGAACACTGAAGCTTTCTTT
TRBD2 | - | TRBJ2-1 | 18 | TRBV10-3 | CAISDESRGLVKYNEQFF | TGTGCCATCAGTGACGAGTCCCGGGGACTAGTTAAGTACAATGAGCAGTTCTTC
- | - | TRBJ1-2 | 15 | TRBV29-1 | CSALLTDLNNYGYTF | TGCAGCGCATTACTGACAGATTTAAATAACTATGGCTACACCTTC
- | - | TRBJ1-1 | 14 | TRBV13 | CASSLVTGSTEEVF | TGTGCCAGCAGCTTAGTTACCGGCAGCACTGAAGAGGTCTTT
- | few | TRBJ1-6 | 14 | TRBV19 | CASSTREFNSPLHF | TGTGCCAGTAGTACCCGGGAATTTAATTCACCCCTCCACTTT
- | - | TRBJ1-1 | 10 | TRBV29-1 | CSVGGTEAFF | TGCAGCGTTGGCGGAACTGAAGCTTTCTTT
- | - | TRBJ2-1 | 13 | TRBV6-5 | CASRETSYNEQFF | TGTGCCAGCAGAGAGACAAGTTACAATGAGCAGTTCTTC
- | once | TRBJ1-1 | 13 | TRBV12-3/TRBV12-4 | CASSLEGNTEAFF | TGTGCCAGCAGTTTGGAGGGGAACACTGAAGCTTTCTTT
TRBD2 | once | TRBJ2-5 | 16 | TRBV18 | CASSPPSLAGGETQYF | TGTGCCAGCTCACCACCGTCACTAGCGGGAGGAGAGACCCAGTACTTC
TRBD1 | - | TRBJ1-5 | 14 | TRBV28 | CASILTGGYQPQHF | TGTGCCAGCATCTTGACAGGGGGGTATCAGCCCCAGCATTTT
- | - | TRBJ2-2 | 16 | TRBV5-1 | CASSKQAGDDTGELFF | TGCGCCAGCAGCAAACAAGCAGGGGACGACACCGGGGAGCTGTTTTTT
TRBD2 | - | TRBJ2-2 | 16 | TRBV3-1/TRBV3-2 | CASSLGASGRAGELFF | TGTGCCAGCAGCCTCGGGGCTAGCGGGAGAGCCGGGGAGCTGTTTTTT
TRBD1 | once | TRBJ1-1 | 15 | TRBV30 | CAWSVQGSRGAEAFF | TGTGCCTGGAGTGTACAAGGCAGCAGGGGGGCTGAAGCTTTCTTT
- | - | TRBJ2-7 | 14 | TRBV19 | CASSRRDGAYEQYF | TGTGCCAGTAGTCGGAGGGATGGGGCCTACGAGCAGTACTTC
- | - | TRBJ1-2 | 14 | TRBV7-9 | CASSLAGPDSGYTF | TGTGCCAGCAGCTTAGCCGGGCCCGACAGCGGCTACACCTTC
TRBD1 | - | TRBJ1-2 | 15 | TRBV28 | CASSSNPTGDYGYTF | TGTGCCAGCAGTTCCAACCCGACAGGGGACTATGGCTACACCTTC
TRBD2 | - | TRBJ2-5 | 17 | TRBV19 | CASSIRVLAGARETQYF | TGTGCCAGTAGTATAAGGGTACTAGCGGGAGCGCGGGAGACCCAGTACTTC
- | once | TRBJ1-1 | 14 | TRBV27 | CASSPGSHNTEAFF | TGTGCCAGCAGTCCCGGGTCTCATAACACTGAAGCTTTCTTT
TRBD1 | once | TRBJ1-3 | 15 | TRBV7-9 | CASSFDRGAGNTIYF | TGTGCCAGCAGCTTTGACAGGGGCGCGGGAAACACCATATATTTT
TRBD1 | - | TRBJ1-1 | 15 | TRBV3-1/TRBV3-2 | CASSQADRPNTEAFF | TGTGCCAGCAGCCAAGCGGACAGGCCGAACACTGAAGCTTTCTTT
TRBD1 | - | TRBJ1-6 | 14 | TRBV11-2 | CASSLGTGGSPLHF | TGTGCCAGCAGCCTCGGGACAGGGGGTTCACCCCTCCACTTT
TRBD2 | - | TRBJ2-1 | 13 | TRBV11-3 | CASSLSGLVEQFF | TGTGCCAGCAGCTTATCCGGACTAGTTGAGCAGTTCTTC
TRBD1 | - | TRBJ1-1 | 17 | TRBV24-1 | CATSDSCTGVPVPEAFF | TGTGCCACCAGTGATTCGTGCACAGGGGTGCCCGTCCCTGAAGCTTTCTTT
- | - | TRBJ2-7 | 14 | TRBV7-2 | CASSLIWKGDEQYF | TGTGCCAGCAGCTTGATATGGAAGGGAGACGAGCAGTACTTC